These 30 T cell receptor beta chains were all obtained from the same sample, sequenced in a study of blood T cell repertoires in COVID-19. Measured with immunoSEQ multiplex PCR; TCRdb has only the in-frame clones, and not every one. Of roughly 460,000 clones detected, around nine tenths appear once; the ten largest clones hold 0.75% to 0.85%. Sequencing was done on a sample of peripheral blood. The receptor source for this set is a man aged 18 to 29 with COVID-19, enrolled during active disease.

The CDR3, as DNA: TGTGCCAGTAGTATAGAAAGGAGCCAAGAGACCCAGTACTTC. This encodes CASSIERSQETQYF. The chain couples TRBV19 to TRBJ2-5; no reliable D call. The CDR3 has 14 amino acids. Deletions cut 0 bases from V and 1 base from J, with 6 bases between. Per the germline V gene, CDR1 is LNHDA and CDR2 is SQIVND (reference sequence).

The DNA of the CDR3 is TGTGCCAGCAGCCCGCGACAGGCCAAACATGGCTACACCTTC. Translating it yields CASSPRQAKHGYTF. This chain connects TRBV13 to TRBJ1-2; the D gene is possibly TRBD1 (6 bases). CDR1 is PRHDT and CDR2 is FYEKMQ in the germline V gene (reference sequence). Trimming pared 5 bases from V and 6 bases from J, leaving 16 bases between. The CDR3 extends over 14 amino acids.

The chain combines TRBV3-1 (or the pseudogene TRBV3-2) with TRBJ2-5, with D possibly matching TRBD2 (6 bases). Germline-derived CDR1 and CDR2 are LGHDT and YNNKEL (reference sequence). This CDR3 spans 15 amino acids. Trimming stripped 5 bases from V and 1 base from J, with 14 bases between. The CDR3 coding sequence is TGTGCCAGCAGCGATGAGACTAGTCGCCAAGAGACCCAGTACTTC. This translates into CASSDETSRQETQYF.

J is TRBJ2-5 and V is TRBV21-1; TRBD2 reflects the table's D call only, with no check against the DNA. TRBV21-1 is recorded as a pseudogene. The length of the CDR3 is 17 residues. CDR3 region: CASRMRLAGAAQETQYF. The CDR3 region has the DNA TGTGCCAGCAGAATGCGACTAGCGGGGGCAGCCCAAGAGACCCAGTACTTC.

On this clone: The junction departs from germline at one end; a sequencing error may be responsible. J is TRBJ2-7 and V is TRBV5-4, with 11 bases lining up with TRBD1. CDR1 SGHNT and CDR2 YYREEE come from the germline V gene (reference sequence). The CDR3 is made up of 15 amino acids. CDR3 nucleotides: TGTGCCGGCAGCCCTCGGACAGGGGGCATCGACGAGCAGTACTTC. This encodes CAGSPRTGGIDEQYF.

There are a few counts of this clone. Here the CDR3 reads CASSFPTEAFF. The CDR3 nucleotides read TGTGCCAGCAGTTTCCCGACTGAAGCTTTCTTT. The chain joins TRBV28 to TRBJ1-1; D is unresolved. The CDR3 spans 11 residues. Germline assignment: CDR1 MDHEN and CDR2 SYDVKM. The V end was cut by 3 bases, the J end by 5 bases, with 4 bases between.

As DNA, the CDR3 is TGCGCCAGCAGCCCAATCCCCGGGACAGCGAACACTGAAGCTTTCTTT. It yields the protein CASSPIPGTANTEAFF. The chain combines TRBV4-1 with TRBJ1-1; 7 bases fit TRBD1. The germline CDR1 and CDR2 sequences are MGHRA and YSYEKL. The CDR3 is 16 amino acids. V shed 4 bases, J shed 1 base, and the junction held 9 bases outside the gene matches.

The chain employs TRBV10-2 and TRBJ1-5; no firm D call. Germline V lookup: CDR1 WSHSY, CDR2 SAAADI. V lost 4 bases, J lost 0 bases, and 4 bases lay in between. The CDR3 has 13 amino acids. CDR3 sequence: CASSALSNQPQHF. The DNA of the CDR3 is TGCGCCAGCAGTGCCCTTAGCAATCAGCCCCAGCATTTT.

The CDR3 loop reads CASSLAGEENQPQHF. The CDR3 DNA follows: TGCGCCAGCAGCTTGGCCGGAGAAGAGAATCAGCCCCAGCATTTT. The chain is built from TRBV5-1 and TRBJ1-5; D uncertain. CDR1 is SGHRS and CDR2 is YFSETQ in the germline V gene. The V and J ends lost 0 bases and 4 bases respectively, with 11 bases between them. CDR3 size: 15 residues. Combining the CDR3 with reference TRBV5-1 and TRBJ1-5 gives the whole variable domain KAGVTQTPRYLIKTRGQQVTLSCSPISGHRSVSWYQQTPGQGLQFLFEYFSETQRNKGNFPGRFSGRQFSNSRSEMNVSTLELGDSALYLCASSLAGEENQPQHFGDGTRLSIL.

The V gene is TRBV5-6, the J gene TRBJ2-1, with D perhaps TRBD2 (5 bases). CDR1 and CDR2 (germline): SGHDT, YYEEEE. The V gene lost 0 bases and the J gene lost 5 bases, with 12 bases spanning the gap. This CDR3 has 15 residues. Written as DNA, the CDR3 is TGTGCCAGCAGCTTGGCTCCAGGACTTCACAATGAGCAGTTCTTC. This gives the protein CASSLAPGLHNEQFF.

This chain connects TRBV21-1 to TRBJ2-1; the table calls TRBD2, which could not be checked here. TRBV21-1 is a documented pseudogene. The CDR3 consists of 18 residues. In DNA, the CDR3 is TGTGCCAGCAGCAAGGAGGCGGCGGGAGGGCCGTTTGACAATGAGCAGTTCTTC. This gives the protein CASSKEAAGGPFDNEQFF.

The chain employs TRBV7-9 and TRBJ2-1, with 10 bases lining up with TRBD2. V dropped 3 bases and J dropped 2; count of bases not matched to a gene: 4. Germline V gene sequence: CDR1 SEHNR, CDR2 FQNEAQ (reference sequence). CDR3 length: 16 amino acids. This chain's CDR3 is CASSFASGGTYNEQFF. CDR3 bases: TGTGCCAGCAGCTTTGCTAGCGGGGGTACCTACAATGAGCAGTTCTTC.

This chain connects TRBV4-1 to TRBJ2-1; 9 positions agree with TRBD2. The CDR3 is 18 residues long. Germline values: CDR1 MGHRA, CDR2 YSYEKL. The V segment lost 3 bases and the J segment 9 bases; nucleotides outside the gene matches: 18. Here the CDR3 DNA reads TGCGCCAGCAGCCACGAGTTTAGTAGCGGGAGTCTCGGTGGTGAGCAGTTCTTC. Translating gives CASSHEFSSGSLGGEQFF.

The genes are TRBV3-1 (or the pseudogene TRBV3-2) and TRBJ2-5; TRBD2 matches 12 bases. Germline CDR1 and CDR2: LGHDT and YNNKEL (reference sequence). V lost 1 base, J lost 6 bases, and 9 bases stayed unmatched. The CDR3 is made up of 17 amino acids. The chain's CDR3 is CASSQGLAGGLRKTQYF. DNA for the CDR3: TGTGCCAGCAGCCAAGGCCTAGCGGGAGGGTTGCGGAAGACCCAGTACTTC.

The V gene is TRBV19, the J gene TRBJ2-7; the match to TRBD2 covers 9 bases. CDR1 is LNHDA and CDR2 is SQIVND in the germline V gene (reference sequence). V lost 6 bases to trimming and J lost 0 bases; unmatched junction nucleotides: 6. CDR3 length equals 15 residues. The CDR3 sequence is CASSISGGLSYEQYF. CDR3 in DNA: TGTGCCAGTAGCATTAGCGGGGGCCTCTCCTACGAGCAGTACTTC.

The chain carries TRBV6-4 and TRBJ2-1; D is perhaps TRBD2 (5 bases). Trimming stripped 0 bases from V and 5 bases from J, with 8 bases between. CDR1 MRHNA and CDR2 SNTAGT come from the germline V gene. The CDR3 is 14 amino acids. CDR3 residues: CASSDSWTDNEQFF. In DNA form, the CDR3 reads TGTGCCAGCAGTGACTCTTGGACTGACAATGAGCAGTTCTTC.

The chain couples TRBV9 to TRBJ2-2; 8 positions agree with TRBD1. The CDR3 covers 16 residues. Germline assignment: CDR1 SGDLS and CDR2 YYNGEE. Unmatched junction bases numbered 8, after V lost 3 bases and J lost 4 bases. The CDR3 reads CASSESRQGITGELFF. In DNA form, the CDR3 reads TGTGCCAGCAGCGAGTCAAGACAGGGGATCACCGGGGAGCTGTTTTTT.

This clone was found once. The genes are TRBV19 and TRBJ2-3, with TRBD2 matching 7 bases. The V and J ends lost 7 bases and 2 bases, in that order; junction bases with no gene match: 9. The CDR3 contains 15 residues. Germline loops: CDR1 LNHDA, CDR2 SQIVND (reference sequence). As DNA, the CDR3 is TGTGCCAGTAAGAAGGCGGGAGATACCACAGATACGCAGTATTTT. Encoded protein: CASKKAGDTTDTQYF.

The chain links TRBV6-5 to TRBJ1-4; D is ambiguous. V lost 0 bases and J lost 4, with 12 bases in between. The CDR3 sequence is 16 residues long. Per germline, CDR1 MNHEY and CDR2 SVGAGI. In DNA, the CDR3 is TGTGCCAGCAGTTACTCGGCGACATCGGTTAATGAAAAACTGTTTTTT. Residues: CASSYSATSVNEKLFF.

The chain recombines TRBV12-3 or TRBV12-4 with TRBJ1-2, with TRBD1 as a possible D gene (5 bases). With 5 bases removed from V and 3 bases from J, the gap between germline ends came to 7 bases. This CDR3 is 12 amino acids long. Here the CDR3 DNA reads TGTGCCAGCAGTCAGGGTCACTATGGCTACACCTTC. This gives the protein CASSQGHYGYTF.

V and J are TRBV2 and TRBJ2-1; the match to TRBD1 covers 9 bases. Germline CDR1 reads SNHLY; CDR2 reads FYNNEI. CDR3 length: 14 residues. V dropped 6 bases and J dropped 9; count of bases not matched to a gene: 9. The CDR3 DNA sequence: TGTGCCAGCAGACCGGGACAGGGACAGATTGAGCAGTTCTTC. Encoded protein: CASRPGQGQIEQFF.

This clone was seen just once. CDR3 in amino acids: CASSKGDCGGPRSYNSPLHF. As DNA, the CDR3 is TGTGCCAGCAGCAAAGGCGATTGTGGAGGGCCCCGCTCCTATAATTCACCCCTCCACTTT. The genes are TRBV21-1 and TRBJ1-6. TRBV21-1 is an annotated pseudogene. CDR3 length: 20 residues.

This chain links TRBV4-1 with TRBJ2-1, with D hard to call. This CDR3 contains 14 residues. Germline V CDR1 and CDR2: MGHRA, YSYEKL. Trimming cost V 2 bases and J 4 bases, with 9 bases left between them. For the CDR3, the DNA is TGCGCCAGCAGCCAATGGAGTTTGTACAATGAGCAGTTCTTC. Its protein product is CASSQWSLYNEQFF.

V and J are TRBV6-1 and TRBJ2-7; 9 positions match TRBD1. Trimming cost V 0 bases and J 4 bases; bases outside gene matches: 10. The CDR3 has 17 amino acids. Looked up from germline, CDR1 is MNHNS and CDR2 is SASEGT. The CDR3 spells CASSEAITGTGKYEQYF. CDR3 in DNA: TGTGCCAGCAGTGAAGCGATCACCGGGACAGGGAAATACGAGCAGTACTTC.

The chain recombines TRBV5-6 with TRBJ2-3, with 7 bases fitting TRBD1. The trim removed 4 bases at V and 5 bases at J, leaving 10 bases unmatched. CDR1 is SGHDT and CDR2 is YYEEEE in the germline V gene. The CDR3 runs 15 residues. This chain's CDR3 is CASSLIQGVEDTQYF. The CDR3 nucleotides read TGTGCCAGCAGCCTAATCCAGGGGGTAGAAGATACGCAGTATTTT.

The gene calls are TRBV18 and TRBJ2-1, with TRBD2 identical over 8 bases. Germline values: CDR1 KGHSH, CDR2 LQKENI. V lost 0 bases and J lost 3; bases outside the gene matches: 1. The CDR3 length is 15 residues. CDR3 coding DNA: TGTGCCAGCTCACCACCCGGGACTAGCTACAATGAGCAGTTCTTC. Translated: CASSPPGTSYNEQFF.

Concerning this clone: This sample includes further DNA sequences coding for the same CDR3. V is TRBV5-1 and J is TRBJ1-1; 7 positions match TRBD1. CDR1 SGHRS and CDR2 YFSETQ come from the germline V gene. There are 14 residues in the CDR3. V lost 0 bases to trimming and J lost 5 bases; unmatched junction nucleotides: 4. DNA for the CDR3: TGCGCCAGCAGCTTGGGACAGGGTGGAACTGAAGCTTTCTTT. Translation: CASSLGQGGTEAFF.

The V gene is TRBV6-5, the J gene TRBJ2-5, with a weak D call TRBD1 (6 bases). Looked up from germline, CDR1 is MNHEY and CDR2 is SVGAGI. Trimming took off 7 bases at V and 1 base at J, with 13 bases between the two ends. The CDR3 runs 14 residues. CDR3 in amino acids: CASNRVSGQETQYF. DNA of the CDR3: TGTGCCAGCAACAGGGTCTCAGGCCAAGAGACCCAGTACTTC.

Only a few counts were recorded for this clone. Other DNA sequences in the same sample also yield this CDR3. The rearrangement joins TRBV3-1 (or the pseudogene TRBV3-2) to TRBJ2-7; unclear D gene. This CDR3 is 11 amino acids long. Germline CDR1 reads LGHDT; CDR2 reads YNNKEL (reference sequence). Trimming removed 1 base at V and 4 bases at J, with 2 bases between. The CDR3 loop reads CASSQAYEQYF. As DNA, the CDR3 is TGTGCCAGCAGCCAAGCTTACGAGCAGTACTTC.

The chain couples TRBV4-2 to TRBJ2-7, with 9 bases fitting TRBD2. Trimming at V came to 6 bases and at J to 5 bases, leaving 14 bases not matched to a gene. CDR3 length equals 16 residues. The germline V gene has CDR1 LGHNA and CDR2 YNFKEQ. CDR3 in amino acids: CASSPKRGAADHEQYF. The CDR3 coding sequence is TGTGCCAGCAGTCCCAAGCGGGGGGCCGCGGATCACGAGCAGTACTTC.